Sequencing of this T cell receptor beta chain was carried out in a study of blood T cell repertoires in COVID-19. Background on the study: Collection of acute and convalescent COVID-19 samples took place in the United States, Italy and Spain.

In the source study's methods: Quantification of nucleated cells was approximated via reference gene primer amplification. Generated by immunoSEQ multiplex PCR, the TCRdb table keeps only in-frame clones and is missing some. D and trimming were read from the DNA, whereas the V and J calls and clone size are those reported in that table. In the table there are roughly 30,000 clones, over 90% of which are singletons. The specimen sequenced was peripheral blood. The sequence came from a human donor in a cohort sampled during active COVID-19.

CDR3 residues: CASSHTGANTEAFF. CDR3 bases: TGTGCCAGCAGCCATACAGGGGCGAACACTGAAGCTTTCTTT. This rearrangement joins TRBV7-9 to TRBJ1-1, with 7 positions matching TRBD1. The J segment lost 1 base and the V segment lost 5 bases, leaving 4 bases of the junction unmatched. The length of the CDR3 is 14 residues. The germline gives CDR1 SEHNR, CDR2 FQNEAQ (reference sequence).